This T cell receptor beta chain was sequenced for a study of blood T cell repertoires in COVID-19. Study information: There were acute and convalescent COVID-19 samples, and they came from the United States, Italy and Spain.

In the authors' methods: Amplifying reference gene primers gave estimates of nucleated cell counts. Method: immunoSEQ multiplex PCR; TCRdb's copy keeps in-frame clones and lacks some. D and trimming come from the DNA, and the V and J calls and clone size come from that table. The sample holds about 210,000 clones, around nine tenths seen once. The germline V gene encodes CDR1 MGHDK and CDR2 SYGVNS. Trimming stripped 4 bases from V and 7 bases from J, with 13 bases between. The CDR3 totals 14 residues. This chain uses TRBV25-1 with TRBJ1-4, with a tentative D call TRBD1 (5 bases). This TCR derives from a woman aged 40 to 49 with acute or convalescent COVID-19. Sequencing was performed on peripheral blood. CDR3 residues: CASSVGQGFEKLFF. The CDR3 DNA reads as TGTGCCAGCAGTGTAGGTCAGGGTTTTGAAAAACTGTTTTTT.